These T cell receptor beta chains were read from a single sample in a study of vaccination and CD4 T cells after COVID-19. Their antigens remain unidentified. TCRdb analysed the PCR reads with MiXCR anew, one entry per CDR3 protein. There are about 20,000 distinct CDR3 sequences in the sample; about 39% occur only once, and approximately 12% lies in the top ten. Specimen: CD4+ T cells from blood, cultured in vitro. The receptor set was obtained from a human donor who had recovered from COVID-19. CDR3s include the opening cysteine and the closing phenylalanine or tryptophan. A D gene is named only where the DNA matches it firmly. Expanded clones are given a class, and other clones once, few, many or no size at all.

clone size: -; D gene: -; V gene: TRBV7-9; J gene: TRBJ2-3; CDR3 protein: CASSLRSTTDTQYF; CDR3 DNA: TGTGCCAGCAGCTTACGGTCCACCACAGATACGCAGTATTTT
clone size: -; D gene: -; V gene: TRBV20-1; J gene: TRBJ2-3; CDR3 protein: CSARDPYTDTQYF; CDR3 DNA: TGCAGTGCTAGAGATCCCTACACAGATACGCAGTATTTT
clone size: few; D gene: TRBD1; V gene: TRBV11-2; J gene: TRBJ1-2; CDR3 protein: CASSFRGAAHGYTF; CDR3 DNA: TGTGCCAGCAGCTTCAGGGGGGCAGCACATGGCTACACCTTC
clone size: -; D gene: TRBD2; V gene: TRBV5-6; J gene: TRBJ2-7; CDR3 protein: CASSLVGGGGYEQYF; CDR3 DNA: TGTGCCAGCAGCTTGGTTGGCGGGGGAGGCTACGAGCAGTACTTC
clone size: -; D gene: -; V gene: TRBV19; J gene: TRBJ2-1; CDR3 protein: CASSPLWGDAYNEQFF; CDR3 DNA: TGTGCCAGTAGCCCCTTATGGGGGGACGCCTACAATGAGCAGTTCTTC
clone size: -; D gene: -; V gene: TRBV29-1; J gene: TRBJ2-7; CDR3 protein: CSVSGPPYEQYF; CDR3 DNA: TGCAGCGTGAGCGGGCCCCCCTACGAGCAGTACTTC
clone size: -; D gene: -; V gene: TRBV20-1; J gene: TRBJ2-7; CDR3 protein: CSASPKTAYEQYF; CDR3 DNA: TGCAGTGCTAGCCCCAAGACAGCCTACGAGCAGTACTTC
clone size: few; D gene: -; V gene: TRBV10-3; J gene: TRBJ2-2; CDR3 protein: CAISEASANTGELFF; CDR3 DNA: TGTGCCATCAGTGAGGCTAGCGCGAACACCGGGGAGCTGTTTTTT
clone size: -; D gene: -; V gene: TRBV18; J gene: TRBJ2-5; CDR3 protein: CASSPSATGQETQYF; CDR3 DNA: TGTGCCAGCTCACCGTCGGCGACAGGACAAGAGACCCAGTACTTC
clone size: few; D gene: TRBD1; V gene: TRBV6-1; J gene: TRBJ2-3; CDR3 protein: CASSPRYRDRGVDTQYF; CDR3 DNA: TGTGCCAGCAGTCCACGGTACCGGGACAGGGGGGTTGATACGCAGTATTTT
clone size: -; D gene: -; V gene: TRBV11-1; J gene: TRBJ2-1; CDR3 protein: CASSLASGSYNEQFF; CDR3 DNA: TGTGCCAGCAGCTTAGCGAGCGGATCCTACAATGAGCAGTTCTTC
clone size: -; D gene: -; V gene: TRBV4-1; J gene: TRBJ1-2; CDR3 protein: CASSRPTANYGYTF; CDR3 DNA: TGCGCCAGCAGCCGACCGACAGCTAACTATGGCTACACCTTC